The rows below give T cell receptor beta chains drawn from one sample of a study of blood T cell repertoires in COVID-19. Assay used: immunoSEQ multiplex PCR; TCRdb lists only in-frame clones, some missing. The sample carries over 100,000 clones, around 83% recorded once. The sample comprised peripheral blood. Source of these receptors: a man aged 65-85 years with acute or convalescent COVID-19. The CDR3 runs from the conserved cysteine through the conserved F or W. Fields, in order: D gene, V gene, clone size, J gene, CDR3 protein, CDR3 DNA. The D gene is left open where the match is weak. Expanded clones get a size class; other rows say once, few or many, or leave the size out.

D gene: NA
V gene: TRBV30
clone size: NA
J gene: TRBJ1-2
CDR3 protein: CAWSAKDSYGYTF
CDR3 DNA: TGTGCCTGGAGTGCAAAGGACAGCTATGGCTACACCTTC

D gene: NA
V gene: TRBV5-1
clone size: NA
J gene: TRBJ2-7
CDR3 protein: CASSLELSYEQYF
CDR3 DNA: TGCGCCAGCAGCCTTGAACTTTCATACGAGCAGTACTTC

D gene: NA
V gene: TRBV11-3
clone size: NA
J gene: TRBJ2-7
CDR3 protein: CASSLNRDYEQYF
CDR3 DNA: TGTGCCAGCAGCTTGAACAGGGACTACGAGCAGTACTTC

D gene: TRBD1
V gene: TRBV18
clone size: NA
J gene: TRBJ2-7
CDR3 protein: CASSLDRGLNEQYF
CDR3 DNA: TGTGCCAGCTCACTAGACAGGGGCTTGAACGAGCAGTACTTC

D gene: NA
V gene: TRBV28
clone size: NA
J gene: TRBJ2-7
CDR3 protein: CASSLGQGGTYEQYF
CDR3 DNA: TGTGCCAGCAGTTTAGGGCAGGGAGGTACCTACGAGCAGTACTTC

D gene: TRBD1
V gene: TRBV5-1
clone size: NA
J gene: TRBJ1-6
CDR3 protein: CASSPDRGSWALHF
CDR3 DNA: TGCGCCAGCAGCCCTGACAGGGGCAGTTGGGCCCTCCACTTT

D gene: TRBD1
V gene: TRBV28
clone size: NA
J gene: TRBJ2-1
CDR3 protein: CASSLRDWTGKHNEQFF
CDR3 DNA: TGTGCCAGCAGTTTAAGGGACTGGACAGGGAAGCACAATGAGCAGTTCTTC

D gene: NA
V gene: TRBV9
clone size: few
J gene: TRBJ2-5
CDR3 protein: CASSGEMETQYF
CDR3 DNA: TGTGCCAGCAGCGGAGAGATGGAGACCCAGTACTTC

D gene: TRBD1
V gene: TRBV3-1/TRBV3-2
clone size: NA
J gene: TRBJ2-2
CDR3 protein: CASSPTGPGELFF
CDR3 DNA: TGTGCCAGCAGCCCGACAGGGCCCGGGGAGCTGTTTTTT

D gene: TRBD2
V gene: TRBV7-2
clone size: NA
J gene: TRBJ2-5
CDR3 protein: CASSLAGSGRGDAQYF
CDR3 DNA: TGTGCCAGCAGCTTAGCTGGGAGCGGGAGAGGGGATGCCCAGTACTTC

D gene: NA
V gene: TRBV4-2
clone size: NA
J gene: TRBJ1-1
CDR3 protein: CASSPHTGDTEAFF
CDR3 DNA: TGTGCCAGCAGCCCCCACACCGGAGACACTGAAGCTTTCTTT

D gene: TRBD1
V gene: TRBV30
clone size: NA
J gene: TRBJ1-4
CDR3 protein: CAWTRTGYEKLFF
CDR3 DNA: TGTGCCTGGACTCGGACAGGGTATGAAAAACTGTTTTTT

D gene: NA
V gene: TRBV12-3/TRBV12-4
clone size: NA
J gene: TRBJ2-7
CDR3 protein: CASSRQSYEQYF
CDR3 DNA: TGTGCCAGCAGCCGACAGAGCTACGAGCAGTACTTC

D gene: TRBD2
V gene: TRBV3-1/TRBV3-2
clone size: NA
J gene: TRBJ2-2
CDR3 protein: CASSQGRGALRELFF
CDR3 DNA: TGTGCCAGCAGCCAAGGGCGGGGGGCCCTCCGGGAGCTGTTTTTT

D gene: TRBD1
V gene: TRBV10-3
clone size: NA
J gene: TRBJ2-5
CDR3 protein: CAIRTGGEETQYF
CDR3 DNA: TGTGCCATCAGGACAGGGGGCGAAGAGACCCAGTACTTC

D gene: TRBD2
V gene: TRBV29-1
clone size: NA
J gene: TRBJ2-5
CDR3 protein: CSVEGTSGSKETQYF
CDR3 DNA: TGCAGCGTTGAAGGGACTAGCGGGAGTAAAGAGACCCAGTACTTC

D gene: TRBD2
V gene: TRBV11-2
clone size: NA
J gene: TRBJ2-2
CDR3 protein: CASTRAGSDTGELFF
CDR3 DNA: TGTGCCAGCACCCGAGCGGGGTCAGACACCGGGGAGCTGTTTTTT